This is a list of T cell receptor beta chains from one sample in a study of T cell responses to AZD1222 COVID-19 vaccine. Sequencing used immunoSEQ multiplex PCR; TCRdb keeps in-frame clones, though not all of them. The sample includes around 140,000 clones, about 94% of them seen just once. This specimen consisted of peripheral blood, obtained on day 0 of AZD1222 vaccination. The receptors originated from an adult in good health. The CDR3 runs from the conserved cysteine through the conserved F or W. A D gene is named only where the DNA matches it firmly. Expanded clones are given a class, and other clones once, few, many or no size at all.

clone_size j_call d_call v_call cdr3_nt cdr3_aa
NA TRBJ1-5 NA TRBV19 TGTGCCAGTAGTATTTACACCCAGCCCCAGCATTTT CASSIYTQPQHF
NA TRBJ2-2 NA TRBV5-1 TGCGCCAGCAGGTTTGAGCGGAACACCGGGGAGCTGTTTTTT CASRFERNTGELFF
NA TRBJ2-1 NA TRBV11-2 TGTGCCAGCAGCCGTGATAGCCCCTCGGATAAGTTCTTC CASSRDSPSDKFF
NA TRBJ2-1 NA TRBV21-1 TGTGCCAGCAGAAGTTCCCCCCTAGCGGGAGTATGCAATGAGCAGTTCTTC CASRSSPLAGVCNEQFF
NA TRBJ2-7 NA TRBV27 TGTGCCAGCAGTTTAGATTGGGCCTATCGGGAGCAGTACTTC CASSLDWAYREQYF
NA TRBJ1-1 TRBD1 TRBV19 TGTGCCAGTAGTATAGGTCGCTGGGGACAGGGCCCCGAAGCTTTCTTT CASSIGRWGQGPEAFF
NA TRBJ1-3 NA TRBV7-2 TGTGCCAGCAGCTTAGGGGGGCCGGACTCTGGAAACACCATATATTTT CASSLGGPDSGNTIYF
NA TRBJ2-1 NA TRBV6-5 TGTGCCAGCAGTTCCCCCCATAATGAGCAGTTCTTC CASSSPHNEQFF
NA TRBJ2-3 NA TRBV7-8 TGTGCCAGCAGCTCCCAGGGAAAAGGAGATACGCAGTATTTT CASSSQGKGDTQYF
NA TRBJ1-1 NA TRBV2 TGTGCCAGCAGTGCCGACGGGAACACTGAAGCTTTCTTT CASSADGNTEAFF
NA TRBJ1-3 TRBD1 TRBV15 TGTGCCACCAGCAGAGGGGACACAGGGGACGGAAACACCATATATTTT CATSRGDTGDGNTIYF
NA TRBJ1-1 NA TRBV12-5 TGTGCTAGTGGTTTACGAATTGCGGGGCCGAACACTGAAGCTTTCTTT CASGLRIAGPNTEAFF
once TRBJ2-5 NA TRBV5-1 TGCGCCAGCTCCCCCGGCGGGGAGACCCAGTACTTC CASSPGGETQYF
NA TRBJ2-5 TRBD2 TRBV10-2 TGCGCCAGCAGTGAGTCGAGTGGACTAGCGGGAGGAGAGACCCAGTACTTC CASSESSGLAGGETQYF
NA TRBJ1-6 TRBD1 TRBV3-1/TRBV3-2 TGTGCCAGCATCGGTCCGGGACAGGGACTCTATAATTCACCCCTCCACTTT CASIGPGQGLYNSPLHF